The 31 T cell receptor beta chains below all came from one sample that was sequenced in a study of blood T cell repertoires in COVID-19. The repertoire was sequenced with immunoSEQ multiplex PCR; TCRdb's copy has only in-frame clones and lacks some. The sample carries 300,000 to 400,000 clones, around 84% recorded once. The specimen sequenced was peripheral blood. The receptors stem from a human donor in a cohort sampled during active COVID-19.

The chain has TRBV7-2 and TRBJ1-6, with a tentative D call TRBD1 (5 bases). CDR1 is SGHTA and CDR2 is FQGNSA in the germline V gene. Trimming stripped 7 bases from V and 12 bases from J, with 22 bases between. The CDR3 length is 15 residues. The CDR3 coding sequence is TGTGCCAGCACCCTTGGTGAGACAGCCAGCTTACCCCTCCACTTT. Protein product: CASTLGETASLPLHF.

Here the CDR3 DNA reads TGTGCCAGCAGCCAAGCCATAGCAAACACTGAAGCTTTCTTT. Its protein is CASSQAIANTEAFF. The V call is TRBV14, the J call TRBJ1-1, with D unclear. The CDR3 is 14 amino acids. From germline, CDR1 is SGHDN and CDR2 FVKESK. Trimming removed 1 base from V and 2 bases from J, with 8 bases in between.

The gene calls are TRBV9 and TRBJ2-1; TRBD2 matches 9 bases. CDR3 length: 14 amino acids. Germline CDR1 SGDLS, CDR2 YYNGEE. The J segment lost 7 bases and the V segment lost 4 bases, leaving 6 bases of the junction unmatched. CDR3 sequence reads: CASSPKRGVNEQFF. Here the CDR3 DNA reads TGTGCCAGCAGCCCGAAGCGGGGGGTGAATGAGCAGTTCTTC.

The rearrangement uses TRBV7-8 and TRBJ2-1, with D perhaps matching TRBD2 (6 bases). The CDR3 is 18 amino acids. Germline lookup yields CDR1 SGHVS and CDR2 FQNEAQ. V lost 5 bases, J lost 12 bases, and 32 bases lay in between. CDR3 coding DNA: TGTGCCAGCAGCCGAATCGGGGCTAGCGTTTTGAATCCGATTGTGCAGTTCTTC. Translating it yields CASSRIGASVLNPIVQFF. Full variable domain (outside the CDR3, taken from reference TRBV7-8 and TRBJ2-1): GAGVSQSPRYKVAKRGQDVALRCDPISGHVSLFWYQQALGQGPEFLTYFQNEAQLDKSGLPSDRFFAERPEGSVSTLKIQRTQQEDSAVYLCASSRIGASVLNPIVQFFGPGTRLTVL.

The chain combines TRBV15 with TRBJ1-2; tentatively, D is TRBD1 (5 bases). Per germline, CDR1 LNHNV and CDR2 YYDKDF (reference sequence). V lost 5 bases to trimming and J lost 4 bases, with 26 bases between them. This CDR3 has 18 amino acids. The CDR3 DNA sequence: TGTGCCACCAGCGTCAGGGTTTCCTTTCGCGATTACGTCTATGGCTACACCTTC. This encodes CATSVRVSFRDYVYGYTF.

The J gene is TRBJ1-1, the V gene TRBV11-2, with D unresolved. With 4 bases removed from V and 11 bases from J, the gap between germline ends came to 23 bases. The germline gives CDR1 SGHAT, CDR2 FQNNGV. The CDR3 totals 15 residues. CDR3 in amino acids: CASSSSPRAPGLAFF. The DNA of the CDR3 is TGTGCCAGCAGCTCTAGTCCCCGTGCGCCCGGTCTGGCTTTCTTT.

This clone was picked up a small number of times. This chain joins TRBV4-1 and TRBJ1-2, with D possibly matching TRBD1 (6 bases). CDR1 MGHRA and CDR2 YSYEKL come from the germline V gene. Trimming removed 4 bases from V and 3 bases from J, with 9 bases in between. This CDR3 is 13 amino acids long. The chain's CDR3 is CASSPRGDYGYTF. The CDR3 nucleotides read TGCGCCAGCAGCCCCAGGGGAGACTATGGCTACACCTTC.

The V and J genes are TRBV5-5 and TRBJ2-2; 8 bases map to TRBD1. The CDR3 length is 15 residues. Per germline, CDR1 SGHKS and CDR2 YYEKEE (reference sequence). Trimming took 7 bases from V and 5 from J; bases not matched to a gene: 10. CDR3 sequence reads: CASRNGQGRTGELFF. The CDR3 DNA is TGTGCCAGCCGGAACGGACAGGGTAGGACCGGGGAGCTGTTTTTT.

This clone occurred once. The V call is TRBV19, the J call TRBJ1-5; 8 bases fit TRBD1. The CDR3 is 14 residues long. Per the germline V gene, CDR1 is LNHDA and CDR2 is SQIVND (reference sequence). V trimming: 5 bases; J trimming: 4 bases; junction bases outside the gene matches: 4. CDR3 residues: CASSYRGGNQPQHF. DNA for the CDR3: TGTGCCAGTAGTTACAGGGGGGGGAATCAGCCCCAGCATTTT.

This chain links TRBV3-1 (or the pseudogene TRBV3-2) with TRBJ1-6; D remains unclear. Deletions cut 4 bases from V and 6 bases from J, with 7 bases between. The CDR3 contains 13 residues. Looked up from germline, CDR1 is LGHDT and CDR2 is YNNKEL (reference sequence). CDR3 sequence (DNA): TGTGCCAGCAGCCCTAGTCCTAATTCACCCCTCCACTTT. This gives the protein CASSPSPNSPLHF.

The V and J genes are TRBV5-4 and TRBJ2-2, with TRBD2 identical over 7 bases. Germline V gene lookup returns CDR1 SGHNT and CDR2 YYREEE (reference sequence). There are 15 residues in the CDR3. Germline trimming cut 2 bases from V and 5 bases from J; bases unmatched to any gene: 6. The CDR3 is CASSFGLADTGELFF. CDR3 DNA sequence: TGTGCCAGCAGCTTTGGGCTAGCGGATACCGGGGAGCTGTTTTTT. Full variable domain (missing parts from reference TRBV5-4 and TRBJ2-2): ETGVTQSPTHLIKTRGQQVTLRCSSQSGHNTVSWYQQALGQGPQFIFQYYREEENGRGNFPPRFSGLQFPNYSSELNVNALELDDSALYLCASSFGLADTGELFFGEGSRLTVL.

The V call is TRBV30, the J call TRBJ2-2; 7 positions match TRBD2. Germline-derived CDR1 and CDR2 are GTSNPN and SVGIG (reference sequence). Losses at the gene ends were 2 bases for V and 6 bases for J; bases not matched to a gene: 9. The CDR3 loop spans 15 amino acids. Written as DNA, the CDR3 is TGTGCCTGGAGTAGGGTGGCAGGGAGGGCCGGGGAGCTGTTTTTT. Its protein is CAWSRVAGRAGELFF. Combining the CDR3 with reference TRBV30 and TRBJ2-2 gives the whole variable domain SQTIHQWPATLVQPVGSPLSLECTVEGTSNPNLYWYRQAAGRGLQLLFYSVGIGQISSEVPQNLSASRPQDRQFILSSKKLLLSDSGFYLCAWSRVAGRAGELFFGEGSRLTVL.

Notes on this clone: Relative to the germline gene, one junction end is altered; a read error may explain this. The CDR3 nucleotides read TGTGCCAGCAGTACCCGGAAACTAGCGGACTCCTACCTCTTC. It yields the protein CASSTRKLADSYLF. The chain links TRBV28 to TRBJ2-1; 8 nucleotides line up with TRBD2. The CDR3 spans 14 residues. Germline values: CDR1 MDHEN, CDR2 SYDVKM.

The chain links TRBV19 to TRBJ2-3, with TRBD1 matching over 10 bases. Germline CDR1 and CDR2: LNHDA and SQIVND (reference sequence). The CDR3 is made up of 16 amino acids. V lost 5 bases and J lost 6; bases outside the gene matches: 11. DNA for the CDR3: TGTGCCAGTAGTCCACTCGGGGACAGGGGCTCGGATACGCAGTATTTT. This translates into CASSPLGDRGSDTQYF.

The chain uses TRBV10-3 and TRBJ2-3; TRBD2 matches 7 bases. Looked up from germline, CDR1 is ENHRY and CDR2 is SYGVKD. The V and J ends lost 7 bases and 2 bases, in that order; junction bases with no gene match: 12. The CDR3 has 16 residues. CDR3 residues: CAITRTGLYDTDTQYF. CDR3 bases: TGTGCCATCACTAGAACGGGACTATACGACACAGATACGCAGTATTTT.

The genes are TRBV7-6 and TRBJ2-1; 11 positions agree with TRBD2. Germline CDR1 and CDR2: SGHVS and FNYEAQ. V lost 1 base to trimming and J lost 5 bases; unmatched junction nucleotides: 1. The CDR3 loop spans 15 amino acids. CDR3 DNA: TGTGCCAGCAGCTTAGAGACTAGCGGGAACAATGAGCAGTTCTTC. Translation: CASSLETSGNNEQFF.

CDR3 region: CASSLTSPGLAGVGETQYF. In nucleotides, the CDR3 is TGTGCCAGTAGTCTCACCTCCCCGGGACTAGCGGGAGTAGGAGAGACCCAGTACTTC. This chain uses TRBV19 with TRBJ2-5; 14 positions agree with TRBD2. Germline lookup yields CDR1 LNHDA and CDR2 SQIVND (reference sequence). There are 19 residues in the CDR3. V lost 5 bases to trimming and J lost 4 bases; unmatched junction nucleotides: 15.

The chain links TRBV30 to TRBJ2-5; TRBD2 matches 15 bases. Unmatched junction bases numbered 4, after V lost 0 bases and J lost 5 bases. This CDR3 contains 16 residues. The germline V gene encodes CDR1 GTSNPN and CDR2 SVGIG (reference sequence). The CDR3 bases are TGTGCCTGGAGTGTGGGACTAGCGGGAGGAGGGGAGACCCAGTACTTC. Residues: CAWSVGLAGGGETQYF.

The rearrangement joins TRBV27 to TRBJ2-1; a possible D gene is TRBD2 (6 bases). CDR1 is MNHEY and CDR2 is SMNVEV in the germline V gene (reference sequence). V was clipped by 7 bases and J by 8 bases, with 21 bases between them. The CDR3 extends over 15 amino acids. CDR3 bases: TGTGCCAGCACCTGGGGGGACTCGGAGGACGATGAGCAGTTCTTC. Translated: CASTWGDSEDDEQFF.

This clone was observed a single time. The chain recombines TRBV3-1 (or the pseudogene TRBV3-2) with TRBJ2-2; a possible D gene is TRBD2 (6 bases). This CDR3 has 15 amino acids. The germline gives CDR1 LGHDT, CDR2 YNNKEL (reference sequence). The V end was cut by 0 bases, the J end by 7 bases, with 12 bases between. CDR3 in DNA: TGTGCCAGCAGCCAAGACGGGAGTACGGTCGGGGAGCTGTTTTTT. It is translated as CASSQDGSTVGELFF.

This clone was observed once. The chain joins TRBV27 to TRBJ1-2, with 10 bases matching TRBD1. The CDR3 has 13 amino acids. Losses at the gene ends were 4 bases for V and 6 bases for J; bases not matched to a gene: 2. Germline V lookup: CDR1 MNHEY, CDR2 SMNVEV (reference sequence). This chain's CDR3 is CASSSDRGDGYTF. The CDR3 DNA reads TGTGCCAGCAGTTCGGACAGGGGGGATGGCTACACCTTC.

This clone was observed a single time. This rearrangement joins TRBV5-1 to TRBJ2-7; no definite D call. V lost 0 bases and J 0 bases, leaving 10 bases between the germline ends. Germline CDR1 is SGHRS and CDR2 is YFSETQ. CDR3 length equals 15 residues. The CDR3 reads CASSLVPGSSYEQYF. The CDR3 DNA is TGCGCCAGCAGCTTGGTACCAGGTAGCTCCTACGAGCAGTACTTC.

The rearrangement uses TRBV19 and TRBJ2-7; no definite D call. Trimming left V 3 bases short and J 1 base short, with 7 bases between. Germline CDR1 LNHDA, CDR2 SQIVND (reference sequence). The length of the CDR3 is 13 residues. The CDR3 DNA sequence: TGTGCCAGTAGTATGAGACAATCCTACGAGCAGTACTTC. It translates to CASSMRQSYEQYF.

The rearrangement links TRBV5-1 to TRBJ2-2; 9 bases line up with TRBD1. Germline CDR1 is SGHRS and CDR2 is YFSETQ. The CDR3 loop spans 17 amino acids. The trim removed 4 bases at V and 3 bases at J, leaving 10 bases unmatched. The CDR3 DNA is TGCGCCAGCAGCCCTCTGCCGACAGGGGGGTACACCGGGGAGCTGTTTTTT. Translating gives CASSPLPTGGYTGELFF.

The gene calls are TRBV2 and TRBJ1-1; 8 positions agree with TRBD1. The germline CDR1 and CDR2 sequences are SNHLY and FYNNEI. Losses at the gene ends were 7 bases for V and 5 bases for J; bases not matched to a gene: 12. The CDR3 spans 15 residues. The CDR3 DNA is TGTGCCAGCAACGACAGGGGAGTAGGTAATACTGAAGCTTTCTTT. Amino acids: CASNDRGVGNTEAFF.

The chain recombines TRBV3-1 (or the pseudogene TRBV3-2) with TRBJ2-7; tentatively, D is TRBD2 (6 bases). This CDR3 has 16 residues. Germline V gene sequence: CDR1 LGHDT, CDR2 YNNKEL (reference sequence). V was pared by 4 bases and J by 3 bases, with 19 bases between. The CDR3: CASSLFGSGSNYEQYF. The CDR3 DNA is TGTGCCAGCAGCCTATTTGGGAGCGGGTCGAACTACGAGCAGTACTTC.

This sequence joins TRBV25-1 and TRBJ1-5; no clear D gene. Germline CDR1 is MGHDK and CDR2 is SYGVNS. The CDR3 consists of 13 residues. Trimming took 4 bases from V and 4 from J, leaving 8 bases between them. CDR3 bases: TGTGCCAGCAGTGGGAGGGCTAATCAGCCCCAGCATTTT. Translating it yields CASSGRANQPQHF.

J is TRBJ2-5 and V is TRBV9, with TRBD2 matching over 10 bases. Germline V gene data show CDR1 as SGDLS and CDR2 as YYNGEE. The CDR3 has 15 amino acids. V shed 3 bases and J 5 bases; nucleotides not matched to a gene: 7. The CDR3 region has the DNA TGTGCCAGCAGCGCTAGCGGGAGTGGATGGGAGACCCAGTACTTC. Translated, it gives CASSASGSGWETQYF.

V and J are TRBV7-3 and TRBJ1-5, with D maybe TRBD1 (6 bases). V lost 5 bases, J lost 1 base, and 21 bases lay in between. The CDR3 is 18 amino acids. CDR1 SGHTA and CDR2 FQGTGA come from the germline V gene. The CDR3 DNA reads as TGTGCCAGCAGCCCTAAAAAGCATTGGACAGTGAGCAATCAGCCCCAGCATTTT. Its protein product is CASSPKKHWTVSNQPQHF.

V gene TRBV3-1 (or the pseudogene TRBV3-2) combines with J gene TRBJ2-2; 10 nucleotides align to TRBD1. With 4 bases clipped from V and 5 bases from J, the junction kept 7 bases outside the gene matches. The V gene's germline CDR1 is LGHDT and CDR2 YNNKEL (reference sequence). This CDR3 comprises 16 residues. In DNA form, the CDR3 reads TGTGCCAGCAGCCCGTGGACAGGGGGAGAGACCGGGGAGCTGTTTTTT. It encodes CASSPWTGGETGELFF.

The J gene is TRBJ2-2, the V gene TRBV6-1; 7 bases line up with TRBD1. Germline V gives CDR1 MNHNS, CDR2 SASEGT. The CDR3 extends over 14 amino acids. V lost 3 bases to trimming and J lost 5 bases; unmatched junction nucleotides: 3. The CDR3 DNA reads as TGTGCCAGCAGTGAGGACAGGCAAACCGGGGAGCTGTTTTTT. Amino acids: CASSEDRQTGELFF.